These 25 T cell receptor beta chains share one sample of origin, sequenced in a study of blood T cells in healthy people across ages. A second PCR, run for roughly 7 to 12 cycles, used a sample-barcoded 5' primer plus a J-beta primer mix. TCRdb re-analysed the 5' RACE reads in MiXCR, keeping a single row per CDR3 protein. The sample lists 1.8 million or so distinct CDR3 sequences; roughly two fifths were seen once. The sequencing input was blood. The receptors derive from a human donor in good health.

This clonotype was observed a few times. The chain uses TRBV6-5 and TRBJ2-3; tentatively, D is TRBD2 (5 bases). The CDR3 is 16 residues long. The ends were cut back, 6 bases at V and 6 bases at J, with 22 bases in the middle. Germline lookup yields CDR1 MNHEY and CDR2 SVGAGI. The CDR3 DNA reads TGTGCCAGCAGCCGGACCATCCTATCCCGGGGTGATACGCAGTATTTT. It codes for CASSRTILSRGDTQYF.

The chain joins TRBV4-2 to TRBJ1-1; D unclear. The germline gives CDR1 LGHNA, CDR2 YNFKEQ. The CDR3 is made up of 14 amino acids. The V gene lost 1 base and the J gene lost 1 base, with 7 bases spanning the gap. CDR3 residues: CASSQGASNTEAFF. The CDR3 DNA follows: TGTGCCAGCAGCCAAGGGGCGTCGAACACTGAAGCTTTCTTT.

This chain uses TRBV5-1 with TRBJ2-1; TRBD1 matches 9 bases. After removal of 4 bases from V and 9 bases from J, the junction contained 11 bases not matched to a gene. CDR3 length equals 15 residues. Germline loops: CDR1 SGHRS, CDR2 YFSETQ. CDR3 amino acids: CASSRALGTGIEQFF. The CDR3 bases are TGCGCCAGCAGCCGTGCACTTGGGACAGGGATTGAGCAGTTCTTC.

This clonotype occurred a few times. The chain employs TRBV4-3 and TRBJ1-1; D is possibly TRBD1 (5 bases). V dropped 1 base and J dropped 0 bases, with 6 bases sitting between them. This CDR3 contains 14 residues. Germline CDR1 and CDR2: LGHNA and YSLEER. The CDR3 spells CASSQVRVNTEAFF. CDR3 DNA sequence: TGCGCCAGCAGCCAAGTCAGGGTGAACACTGAAGCTTTCTTT.

This clonotype was counted a single time. The V call is TRBV14, the J call TRBJ1-1; TRBD1 aligns across 7 bases. Germline assignment: CDR1 SGHDN and CDR2 FVKESK. V dropped 5 bases and J dropped 6; count of bases not matched to a gene: 3. The CDR3 is 12 amino acids. CDR3 amino acids: CASSVDRAEAFF. CDR3 nucleotides: TGTGCCAGCAGCGTTGACAGGGCTGAAGCTTTCTTT.

This rearrangement joins TRBV27 to TRBJ2-7; TRBD1 is a possible D gene (5 bases). In germline, CDR1 is MNHEY, CDR2 SMNVEV (reference sequence). Trimming removed 5 bases from V and 5 bases from J, with 19 bases in between. CDR3 length equals 15 residues. Here the CDR3 DNA reads TGTGCCAGCAGTCCTCCCGACAGCTATGATAACGAGCAGTACTTC. Amino acids: CASSPPDSYDNEQYF.

This clonotype was recorded only once. The chain carries TRBV30 and TRBJ1-2, with D uncertain. Germline V lookup: CDR1 GTSNPN, CDR2 SVGIG (reference sequence). The V and J ends lost 0 bases and 2 bases respectively, with 4 bases between them. The CDR3 has 12 amino acids. This chain's CDR3 is CAWSVINYGYTF. The CDR3 coding sequence is TGTGCCTGGAGTGTAATAAACTATGGCTACACCTTC.

This chain's CDR3 is CASSRKTGEVISNQPQHF. Here the CDR3 DNA reads TGCGCCAGCAGCCGCAAGACAGGGGAAGTCATTAGCAATCAGCCCCAGCATTTT. The chain couples TRBV5-1 to TRBJ1-5, with TRBD1 matching 8 bases. V lost 4 bases, J lost 0 bases, and 12 bases stayed unmatched. CDR1 and CDR2 (germline): SGHRS, YFSETQ. CDR3 size: 18 residues.

The J gene is TRBJ2-7, the V gene TRBV15; D is unclear. Looked up from germline, CDR1 is LNHNV and CDR2 is YYDKDF (reference sequence). V shed 0 bases and J shed 2 bases, with 14 bases lying between them. The length of the CDR3 is 16 residues. CDR3 DNA: TGTGCCACCAGCAGAGAGGGCCTAAGCCACCCCTACGAGCAGTACTTC. This translates into CATSREGLSHPYEQYF.

This clonotype was seen ten or more times. This chain joins TRBV20-1 and TRBJ2-5; D not resolved. This CDR3 spans 12 amino acids. Germline lookup yields CDR1 DFQATT and CDR2 SNEGSKA (reference sequence). CDR3 loop: CWGPMYQETQYF. The CDR3 bases are TGCTGGGGTCCTATGTACCAAGAGACCCAGTACTTC.

The chain joins TRBV5-5 to TRBJ2-4, with a weak D call TRBD1 (5 bases). The tail of the sequence fits TRBJ2-7 better, so the J call may be wrong. The CDR3 is 15 residues long. Germline values: CDR1 SGHKS, CDR2 YYEKEE (reference sequence). The CDR3 loop is CASSPTGQTFGEQYF. The CDR3 DNA sequence: TGTGCCAGCAGCCCCACAGGCCAAACCTTCGGCGAGCAGTACTTC.

The rearrangement links TRBV11-2 to TRBJ1-5; D is unresolved. The ends were cut back, 5 bases at V and 5 bases at J, with 13 bases in the middle. Germline V gene data show CDR1 as SGHAT and CDR2 as FQNNGV. CDR3 length: 14 residues. CDR3 loop: CASSTSVADQPQHF. Here the CDR3 DNA reads TGTGCCAGCAGCACTTCGGTGGCAGATCAGCCCCAGCATTTT.

The chain employs TRBV5-1 and TRBJ2-7; TRBD2 is a possible D gene (5 bases). The CDR3 extends over 15 amino acids. Germline CDR1 is SGHRS and CDR2 is YFSETQ. The V gene lost 5 bases and the J gene lost 0 bases, with 15 bases spanning the gap. This chain's CDR3 is CASRAASSVSYEQYF. For the CDR3, the DNA is TGCGCCAGCAGAGCGGCGTCTTCCGTCTCCTACGAGCAGTACTTC.

This clonotype has only a few counts. The chain couples TRBV15 to TRBJ2-5; 8 nucleotides line up with TRBD1. CDR3 length equals 18 residues. The germline CDR1 and CDR2 sequences are LNHNV and YYDKDF (reference sequence). J was trimmed by 4 bases and V by 3 bases; bases with no gene match: 16. For the CDR3, the DNA is TGTGCCACCAGCAGGGAATTACTCGGACAGGGCGTTTTAGAGACCCAGTACTTC. Translating it yields CATSRELLGQGVLETQYF.

V and J are TRBV28 and TRBJ2-3; D remains unclear. CDR1 and CDR2 (germline): MDHEN, SYDVKM. CDR3 length equals 16 residues. V lost 3 bases and J 1 base, leaving 14 bases between the germline ends. In DNA, the CDR3 is TGTGCCAGCAGTTTTAATTACTATAGAGGCACAGATACGCAGTATTTT. Its translation is CASSFNYYRGTDTQYF.

The rearrangement links TRBV9 to TRBJ2-2; D is ambiguous. Trimming shortened V by 1 base and J by 6 bases, and 7 bases separated the two germline ends. Germline V gene data show CDR1 as SGDLS and CDR2 as YYNGEE. The CDR3 totals 13 residues. CDR3 region: CASSVQVSGELFF. The CDR3, as DNA: TGTGCCAGCAGCGTACAGGTGTCCGGGGAGCTGTTTTTT. Supplemented by reference TRBV9 and TRBJ2-2, the full variable domain reads DSGVTQTPKHLITATGQRVTLRCSPRSGDLSVYWYQQSLDQGLQFLIQYYNGEERAKGNILERFSAQQFPDLHSELNLSSLELGDSALYFCASSVQVSGELFFGEGSRLTVL.

The V gene is TRBV6-1, the J gene TRBJ1-1, with 7 bases that match TRBD1. The CDR3 loop spans 19 amino acids. From germline, CDR1 is MNHNS and CDR2 SASEGT. V lost 4 bases to trimming and J lost 0 bases; unmatched junction nucleotides: 17. DNA for the CDR3: TGTGCCAGCAGTGCACCTACCCCAGGGCGACAGGGCATGAACACTGAAGCTTTCTTT. Its protein product is CASSAPTPGRQGMNTEAFF.

This clonotype was picked up a small number of times. The rearrangement uses TRBV12-3 or TRBV12-4 and TRBJ2-3; D ambiguous. The V end was cut by 6 bases, the J end by 8 bases, with 21 bases between. The CDR3 length is 15 residues. The CDR3: CASSLDPTLRVTQYF. Here the CDR3 DNA reads TGTGCCAGCAGCTTGGACCCGACACTTAGGGTTACGCAGTATTTT.

The genes are TRBV25-1 and TRBJ2-1; D gene uncertain. The V gene's germline CDR1 is MGHDK and CDR2 SYGVNS. The CDR3 has 16 residues. V was cut by 4 bases and J by 9 bases, with 22 bases left in between. The CDR3: CASSVDDWTLNGEQFF. The CDR3, as DNA: TGTGCCAGCAGTGTCGATGACTGGACCTTGAATGGTGAGCAGTTCTTC.

This clonotype was seen more than once but under ten times. The V gene is TRBV29-1, the J gene TRBJ1-2; D may be TRBD1 (5 bases). The germline V gene has CDR1 SQVTM and CDR2 ANQGSEA. V was pared by 5 bases and J by 8 bases, with 18 bases between. This CDR3 is built from 13 residues. In DNA, the CDR3 is TGCAGCGTTTCATACCAGGGTGCTGGAGGCTACACCTTC. This sequence encodes CSVSYQGAGGYTF.

V is TRBV7-6 and J is TRBJ1-1; unclear D gene. CDR1 and CDR2 from the germline V gene are SGHVS and FNYEAQ. V shed 5 bases and J shed 4 bases, with 14 bases lying between them. The CDR3 is made up of 14 amino acids. The CDR3 DNA reads TGTGCCAGCAGCCACGAGGCGGGGTCCACTGAAGCTTTCTTT. Translation gives CASSHEAGSTEAFF.

The chain recombines TRBV3-1 with TRBJ2-7; TRBD2 might be the D (5 bases). This CDR3 region has 15 residues. Trimming removed 1 base from V and 3 bases from J, with 13 bases in between. CDR1 and CDR2 (germline): LGHDT, YNNKEL (reference sequence). The CDR3 loop is CASSQVMTGSYEQYF. CDR3 DNA: TGTGCCAGCAGCCAAGTTATGACGGGGAGCTACGAGCAGTACTTC.

This clonotype was detected only a few times. The rearrangement links TRBV6-2 or TRBV6-3 to TRBJ1-2; tentatively, D is TRBD1 (5 bases). CDR3 length: 14 amino acids. Trimming stripped 2 bases from V and 2 bases from J, with 9 bases between. CDR1 MNHEY and CDR2 SVGEGT come from the germline V gene. For the CDR3, the DNA is TGTGCCAGCAGTTACCCGACAGTAAACTATGGCTACACCTTC. It codes for CASSYPTVNYGYTF.

This clonotype was seen only a few times. As DNA, the CDR3 is TGTGCCAGCAGCTCGCCGACAGGAACTAATGAAAAACTGTTTTTT. This translates into CASSSPTGTNEKLFF. The V and J genes are TRBV7-2 and TRBJ1-4; D might be TRBD1 (6 bases). Trimming took off 4 bases at V and 1 base at J, with 10 bases between the two ends. The V gene's germline CDR1 is SGHTA and CDR2 FQGNSA. CDR3 size: 15 residues.

The V gene is TRBV7-3, the J gene TRBJ1-3, with D perhaps TRBD1 (5 bases). Trimming removed 11 bases at V and 1 base at J, with 15 bases between. Per germline, CDR1 SGHTA and CDR2 FQGTGA. This CDR3 contains 14 residues. The CDR3 DNA reads TGTGCCGCCGAAAGGGACTCTTCTGGAAACACCATATATTTT. The encoded protein is CAAERDSSGNTIYF.